This TCR beta chain is from a study of T cell responses to AZD1222 COVID-19 vaccine. Study-wide context: Second-dose intervals of approximately 4 or approximately 12 weeks were pooled.

In the case of this clone: Its target is unknown.

CDR3 size: 14 residues. Trimming shortened V by 4 bases and J by 7 bases, and 14 bases separated the two germline ends. Germline-derived CDR1 and CDR2 are MNHEY and SVGAGI. The study, taken as a whole, reports: White British people made up most donors, females outnumbered males, and clonal diversity was possibly underestimated.

Data came from immunoSEQ multiplex PCR; TCRdb stores just in-frame clones and leaves some out. The sample shows under 200,000 clones, approximately 94% of them seen only once. Sequencing was performed on peripheral blood, taken on day 0 of AZD1222 vaccination. This clonotype was sampled from an adult in good health. This chain links TRBV6-5 with TRBJ1-5, with a weak D call TRBD1 (6 bases). The CDR3 nucleotides read TGTGCCAGCAGTTCCTCGGACAGTGGACAGCCCCAGCATTTT. Residues: CASSSSDSGQPQHF.